The source of this TCR beta chain is a study of beta chain features in type 1 diabetes. cDNA synthesis used the whole RNA isolate, giving expressed TCRB sequences. Profiling relied on immunoSEQ multiplex PCR, and the TCRdb table lists in-frame clones only, not all of them. The sample has 810,000 or so clones; roughly 15% are singletons. Per germline, CDR1 MDHEN and CDR2 SYDVKM. The CDR3 runs to 14 residues. The germline V and J ends were trimmed by 6 bases and 6 bases, with 18 bases remaining between them. The chain combines TRBV28 with TRBJ2-7, with D possibly matching TRBD1 (6 bases). Sequencing was done on a sample of naive CD4+ T cells from blood. The receptor's source is a woman in her late teens or twenties in good health. This CDR3 is CASRLGQRLGEQYF. Here the CDR3 DNA reads TGTGCCAGCAGGCTCGGACAGCGCCTCGGCGAGCAGTACTTC.